Below, one T cell receptor beta chain is given with its context. Its antigen remains unknown. Treatment here: oral pan-JAK inhibitor, 5-10 mg twice daily. The entry originates in a study of CD8+ T cells in alopecia areata. Study overall: Administration of oral tofacitinib to treated patients was at 5 to 10 mg twice daily. Study-level findings and limits: Scalp samples also yield sequences of resident alphabeta T cells from normal skin.

Germline V lookup: CDR1 SQVTM, CDR2 ANQGSEA. The CDR3 has 14 amino acids. Between the trimmed V and J ends, which lost 4 bases and 0 bases, there was a span of 11 bases. Sequencing used cDNA as its template, made by extracting RNA and reverse transcribing it. The assay was immunoSEQ multiplex PCR, and TCRdb's table has in-frame clones only and misses some. The top ten hold approximately 0.91% of the sample, which has about 160,000 clones, around 71% seen once. This sample comprised CD4+ T cells sorted from blood, obtained at week 4, from a patient treated with tofacitinib. The TCR sequence derives from a human donor with alopecia areata. The rearrangement joins TRBV29-1 to TRBJ2-3; possibly TRBD1 for D (5 bases). The CDR3: CSVGLGRSTDTQYF. Written as DNA, the CDR3 is TGCAGCGTTGGGCTGGGGCGAAGCACAGATACGCAGTATTTT.